The 20 T cell receptor beta chains below all came from one sample that was sequenced in a study of cytomegalovirus exposure and HLA in healthy donors. 13 Jbeta primers and 60 Vbeta primers were used for the PCR. Clones were read by immunoSEQ multiplex PCR, and TCRdb kept only the in-frame ones, dropping some. The table records over 100,000 clones, around 75% of them present only once. Specimen: PBMCs. The receptor source for this set is a woman aged 30 to 39 in good health and CMV-seronegative.

This clone was detected only a few times. The genes are TRBV16 and TRBJ1-1; TRBD1 matches 7 bases. The V segment lost 2 bases and the J segment 10 bases; nucleotides outside the gene matches: 10. The V gene's germline CDR1 is KGHSY and CDR2 FQNENV. This CDR3 has 14 amino acids. CDR3 sequence (DNA): TGTGCCAGCAGCCAAGAGGAGACAGGGTTAGTAGCTTTCTTT. Amino acids: CASSQEETGLVAFF.

The chain has TRBV9 and TRBJ1-2, with 8 bases aligning to TRBD1. The CDR3 is 14 amino acids. Germline V gives CDR1 SGDLS, CDR2 YYNGEE. Losses at the gene ends were 4 bases for V and 4 bases for J; bases not matched to a gene: 6. This CDR3 is CASSPMDRVYGYTF. The CDR3 DNA reads as TGTGCCAGCAGCCCCATGGACAGGGTCTATGGCTACACCTTC. Full variable domain (missing parts from reference TRBV9 and TRBJ1-2): DSGVTQTPKHLITATGQRVTLRCSPRSGDLSVYWYQQSLDQGLQFLIQYYNGEERAKGNILERFSAQQFPDLHSELNLSSLELGDSALYFCASSPMDRVYGYTFGSGTRLTVV.

This clone was detected once. This chain uses TRBV7-3 with TRBJ2-2; 7 nucleotides align to TRBD2. The V gene end was trimmed by 2 bases and the J gene end by 0 bases; junction bases not matched to a gene: 0. CDR3 size: 15 residues. Germline V gene lookup returns CDR1 SGHTA and CDR2 FQGTGA. The CDR3 sequence: CASSLRGANTGELFF. CDR3 DNA: TGTGCCAGCAGCTTACGGGGGGCGAACACCGGGGAGCTGTTTTTT. The whole variable domain, filled in from reference TRBV7-3 and TRBJ2-2, reads GAGVSQTPSNKVTEKGKYVELRCDPISGHTALYWYRQSLGQGPEFLIYFQGTGAADDSGLPNDRFFAVRPEGSVSTLKIQRTERGDSAVYLCASSLRGANTGELFFGEGSRLTVL.

This chain links TRBV18 with TRBJ2-2; weak D call: TRBD1 (5 bases). V was shortened by 5 bases and J by 3 bases, with 16 bases between the two germline ends. This CDR3 is built from 16 residues. CDR1 is KGHSH and CDR2 is LQKENI in the germline V gene. The CDR3 region has the DNA TGTGCCAGCTCATCCGTAGGACAACCTGACACCGGGGAGCTGTTTTTT. This codes for CASSSVGQPDTGELFF. The whole variable domain, filled in from reference TRBV18 and TRBJ2-2, reads NAGVMQNPRHLVRRRGQEARLRCSPMKGHSHVYWYRQLPEEGLKFMVYLQKENIIDESGMPKERFSAEFPKEGPSILRIQQVVRGDSAAYFCASSSVGQPDTGELFFGEGSRLTVL.

The CDR3 sequence is CASSPEVHYGYTF. In DNA form, the CDR3 reads TGTGCCAGCAGCCCGGAGGTGCACTATGGCTACACCTTC. The V and J genes are TRBV7-8 and TRBJ1-2; D is unclear. Germline loops: CDR1 SGHVS, CDR2 FQNEAQ. Trimming took off 5 bases at V and 3 bases at J, with 10 bases between the two ends. The CDR3 length is 13 residues.

The rearrangement uses TRBV27 and TRBJ1-6; unclear D gene. The germline V gene has CDR1 MNHEY and CDR2 SMNVEV (reference sequence). Trimming took 8 bases from V and 7 from J, leaving 15 bases between them. The CDR3 length is 14 residues. The CDR3 loop reads CASSSLGRNSPLHF. The CDR3 nucleotides are TGTGCCAGCTCGAGTTTGGGGAGGAATTCACCCCTCCACTTT.

The V and J genes are TRBV7-8 and TRBJ1-1; the match to TRBD1 covers 8 bases. Germline assignment: CDR1 SGHVS and CDR2 FQNEAQ. CDR3 length: 15 amino acids. The V segment lost 5 bases and the J segment 5 bases; nucleotides outside the gene matches: 10. The CDR3 here is CASSPTGYRGTEAFF. The DNA of the CDR3 is TGTGCCAGCAGCCCTACTGGGTACAGGGGGACTGAAGCTTTCTTT.

The DNA for the CDR3 is TGTGCCAGCTCACAGGACATAAGTGGCTACACCTTC. It translates to CASSQDISGYTF. The chain combines TRBV18 with TRBJ1-2; possible D gene TRBD1, 5 bases. This CDR3 has 12 amino acids. Trimming pared 4 bases from V and 7 bases from J, leaving 10 bases between. Germline V CDR1 and CDR2: KGHSH, LQKENI. Complete variable domain (other parts from reference TRBV18 and TRBJ1-2): NAGVMQNPRHLVRRRGQEARLRCSPMKGHSHVYWYRQLPEEGLKFMVYLQKENIIDESGMPKERFSAEFPKEGPSILRIQQVVRGDSAAYFCASSQDISGYTFGSGTRLTVV.

V usage is TRBV30 and J usage is TRBJ1-6, with 7 bases matching TRBD1. This CDR3 contains 18 residues. The germline V gene encodes CDR1 GTSNPN and CDR2 SVGIG (reference sequence). The V gene end was trimmed by 1 base and the J gene end by 7 bases; junction bases not matched to a gene: 16. In DNA, the CDR3 is TGTGCCTGGAGTGCCCCTGCTGCTCGACAGGGTAGGAATTCACCCCTCCACTTT. Residues: CAWSAPAARQGRNSPLHF.

The sample holds one count of this clone. The chain joins TRBV18 to TRBJ2-1; TRBD2 is a possible D gene (5 bases). CDR1 and CDR2 (germline): KGHSH, LQKENI. The length of the CDR3 is 13 residues. V was trimmed by 4 bases and J by 10 bases, leaving 14 bases between them. The CDR3 nucleotides are TGTGCCAGCTCACAGGACTCTTCTGACGAGCAGTTCTTC. Its protein product is CASSQDSSDEQFF.

V and J are TRBV5-4 and TRBJ2-5; 15 bases align to TRBD2. Germline V gives CDR1 SGHNT, CDR2 YYREEE (reference sequence). V trimming: 7 bases; J trimming: 5 bases; junction bases outside the gene matches: 15. The CDR3 runs to 18 residues. In DNA form, the CDR3 reads TGTGCCAGCGGCCCGGACAGGACTAGCGGGGGGGCCGGGGAGACCCAGTACTTC. This translates into CASGPDRTSGGAGETQYF. The whole variable domain, filled in from reference TRBV5-4 and TRBJ2-5, reads ETGVTQSPTHLIKTRGQQVTLRCSSQSGHNTVSWYQQALGQGPQFIFQYYREEENGRGNFPPRFSGLQFPNYSSELNVNALELDDSALYLCASGPDRTSGGAGETQYFGPGTRLLVL.

This chain joins TRBV6-1 and TRBJ2-1; D call uncertain. The germline V gene encodes CDR1 MNHNS and CDR2 SASEGT. There are 13 residues in the CDR3. V lost 8 bases and J lost 9, with 17 bases in between. CDR3 nucleotides: TGTGCCAGCCGAATGGTAATCTGGGCTGAGCAGTTCTTC. Protein product: CASRMVIWAEQFF.

This clone has just one count. This chain uses TRBV19 with TRBJ1-1; TRBD1 is a possible D gene (5 bases). The CDR3 spans 13 residues. V lost 7 bases to trimming and J lost 4 bases, with 13 bases between them. Per germline, CDR1 LNHDA and CDR2 SQIVND (reference sequence). CDR3 sequence reads: CASKEGSSTEAFF. For the CDR3, the DNA is TGTGCCAGTAAGGAGGGGTCGAGCACTGAAGCTTTCTTT.

The rearrangement joins TRBV2 to TRBJ1-1, with 7 bases fitting TRBD1. The ends lost 5 bases at V and 7 bases at J; junction bases unmatched: 4. CDR3 length equals 12 residues. CDR1 is SNHLY and CDR2 is FYNNEI in the germline V gene. This CDR3 is CASSSGTVEAFF. The DNA of the CDR3 is TGTGCCAGCAGTAGTGGGACAGTTGAAGCTTTCTTT.

The V call is TRBV25-1, the J call TRBJ2-1; 11 bases align to TRBD2. J lost 2 bases, V lost 2 bases, and 2 bases had no gene match. From germline, CDR1 is MGHDK and CDR2 SYGVNS. The CDR3 consists of 16 residues. CDR3 DNA sequence: TGTGCCAGCAGTGAAACTAGCGGGAGCGCCTACAATGAGCAGTTCTTC. Protein sequence: CASSETSGSAYNEQFF.

The chain has TRBV19 and TRBJ2-5; 9 nucleotides line up with TRBD2. The V gene end was trimmed by 9 bases and the J gene end by 4 bases; junction bases not matched to a gene: 9. The CDR3 has 14 amino acids. CDR1 LNHDA and CDR2 SQIVND come from the germline V gene (reference sequence). The CDR3 DNA is TGTGCCAGCGCCTCTAGCGGGGCTGGAGAGACCCAGTACTTC. Translation: CASASSGAGETQYF.

The sample holds a few counts of this clone. The V call is TRBV5-1, the J call TRBJ1-1; perhaps TRBD1 as D (5 bases). The CDR3 extends over 14 amino acids. V dropped 1 base and J dropped 1 base, with 8 bases sitting between them. Germline V lookup: CDR1 SGHRS, CDR2 YFSETQ. CDR3 region: CASSLRQTNTEAFF. The CDR3 DNA is TGCGCCAGCAGCTTGAGACAGACGAACACTGAAGCTTTCTTT.

The V and J genes are TRBV27 and TRBJ2-7, with 9 bases that match TRBD1. There are 14 residues in the CDR3. V dropped 2 bases and J dropped 1; count of bases not matched to a gene: 0. CDR1 MNHEY and CDR2 SMNVEV come from the germline V gene (reference sequence). The CDR3 reads CASSLGTGSYEQYF. CDR3 DNA sequence: TGTGCCAGCAGTTTAGGGACAGGGTCCTACGAGCAGTACTTC.

The rearrangement joins TRBV6-1 to TRBJ1-5; tentatively, D is TRBD1 (6 bases). This CDR3 contains 13 residues. CDR1 is MNHNS, CDR2 SASEGT, per germline. Trimming cost V 4 bases and J 3 bases, with 7 bases left between them. The CDR3 nucleotides read TGTGCCAGCAGTGGACAGGTCAATCAGCCCCAGCATTTT. Its translation: CASSGQVNQPQHF.

This clone appeared once. The chain uses TRBV7-6 and TRBJ2-2, with D possibly matching TRBD1 (5 bases). The CDR3 runs to 17 residues. Trimming pared 7 bases from V and 0 bases from J, leaving 18 bases between. CDR1 is SGHVS, CDR2 FNYEAQ, per germline. CDR3 amino acids: CASTATDTRPNTGELFF. CDR3 coding DNA: TGTGCCAGCACTGCGACAGATACCAGACCGAACACCGGGGAGCTGTTTTTT.